Listed here are 8 T cell receptor beta chains from one sample, sequenced in a study of cytomegalovirus exposure and HLA in healthy donors. Primers for the PCR totalled 60 Vbeta and 13 Jbeta. The data were produced by immunoSEQ multiplex PCR, yet TCRdb's version contains in-frame clones alone and is incomplete. The sample shows about 160,000 clones, 68% of them seen only once. Source material: PBMCs. Receptors were obtained from a woman younger than 30 in good health and CMV-seropositive.

Regarding this clone: The same CDR3 is also encoded by other DNA sequences in this sample. The chain links TRBV27 to TRBJ2-7, with a weak D call TRBD1 (6 bases). CDR3 length: 13 amino acids. Germline V gene lookup returns CDR1 MNHEY and CDR2 SMNVEV (reference sequence). The ends were cut back, 2 bases at V and 1 base at J, with 6 bases in the middle. CDR3 DNA: TGTGCCAGCAGTTTAAGGGGGTCCTACGAGCAGTACTTC. Its translation is CASSLRGSYEQYF.

The count of this clone is one. This rearrangement joins TRBV11-2 to TRBJ1-2; 10 nucleotides line up with TRBD1. CDR3 size: 17 residues. The germline CDR1 and CDR2 sequences are SGHAT and FQNNGV. J was trimmed by 1 base and V by 0 bases; bases with no gene match: 5. The CDR3 coding sequence is TGTGCCAGCAGCTTAGACCGAGGGACAGGGGATAACTATGGCTACACCTTC. Translation gives CASSLDRGTGDNYGYTF.

V and J are TRBV9 and TRBJ1-3; D is ambiguous. This CDR3 has 14 amino acids. From germline, CDR1 is SGDLS and CDR2 YYNGEE. With 3 bases removed from V and 0 bases from J, the gap between germline ends came to 7 bases. The CDR3 DNA sequence: TGTGCCAGCAGCGAAGGAGGCTCTGGAAACACCATATATTTT. This encodes CASSEGGSGNTIYF.

This clone came up once. The V and J genes are TRBV4-1 and TRBJ2-7; a weak D match, TRBD1 (6 bases). Germline V gives CDR1 MGHRA, CDR2 YSYEKL. CDR3 length equals 15 residues. V shed 5 bases and J shed 5 bases, with 19 bases lying between them. CDR3 in DNA: TGCGCCAGCAGCGCACGACAGGATCCCCTTGACGAGCAGTACTTC. Protein product: CASSARQDPLDEQYF.

The CDR3 is CASSEGRCEAFF. CDR3 bases: TGTGCCAGCAGTGAAGGCAGATGCGAAGCTTTCTTT. J is TRBJ1-1 and V is TRBV25-1; D gene unclear. The germline V gene encodes CDR1 MGHDK and CDR2 SYGVNS. This CDR3 contains 12 residues. Trimming stripped 2 bases from V and 8 bases from J, with 9 bases between.

In its sample, this clone was seen a few times. The chain combines TRBV30 with TRBJ2-5, with D unresolved. The tail of the sequence fits TRBJ2-7 better, so the J call may be wrong. The CDR3 is 11 residues long. Germline V gene lookup returns CDR1 GTSNPN and CDR2 SVGIG (reference sequence). The CDR3 DNA sequence: TGTGCCTGGGGTCAATCTTACGAGCAGTACTTC. It encodes CAWGQSYEQYF.

This clone was seen a handful of times. For the CDR3, the DNA is TGTGCCATCAGTGGATCTGGGGGGAACACCATATATTTT. It yields the protein CAISGSGGNTIYF. V usage is TRBV10-3 and J usage is TRBJ1-3; possible D gene TRBD1, 5 bases. Germline V CDR1 and CDR2: ENHRY, SYGVKD. Trimming cost V 4 bases and J 7 bases, with 11 bases left between them. CDR3 size: 13 residues.

This clone was picked up a small number of times. The gene calls are TRBV2 and TRBJ2-2, with a tentative D call TRBD1 (5 bases). Germline assignment: CDR1 SNHLY and CDR2 FYNNEI. V was shortened by 3 bases and J by 4 bases, with 9 bases between the two germline ends. CDR3 length equals 14 residues. The CDR3 sequence: CASSEGRATGELFF. DNA for the CDR3: TGTGCCAGCAGTGAGGGCAGGGCCACCGGGGAGCTGTTTTTT.